This TCR beta chain stems from a study of OX40 agonist ivuxolimab in advanced cancers. This CDR3 is 13 amino acids long. Germline assignment: CDR1 SQVTM and CDR2 ANQGSEA. The V end was cut by 1 base, the J end by 4 bases, with 11 bases between. Autoimmune disease history or systemic immunosuppression was exclusionary. Assay: immunoSEQ multiplex PCR; the TCRdb copy retains only in-frame clones and omits some. Altogether tens of thousands of clones are present, 75% to 90% being singletons, with the ten largest covering approximately 9.9%. The sequences come from CD4+ or CD8+ T cells sorted from blood, collected in a trial of the OX40 agonist ivuxolimab. The chain has TRBV29-1 and TRBJ2-7; no definite D call. This TCR was sampled from an adult with an advanced solid tumor such as melanoma, head and neck, liver or kidney cancer. This chain's CDR3 is CSVEGGIGYEQYF. The CDR3 DNA reads TGCAGCGTTGAAGGGGGAATTGGGTACGAGCAGTACTTC.